The present entry profiles one T cell receptor (beta chain) with its context. The antigen remains undetermined. This entry comes from a study of cytomegalovirus exposure and HLA in healthy donors. Study-level points and caveats: HLA allele associations emerged for some 16,000 TCR beta sequences in a later analysis, at 0.05 false discovery rate. Later on, analysis showed that most CMV-associated TCR beta chains appeared to be HLA-restricted. In an earlier analysis, most TCR beta V segments were productive about 87% or about 30% of the time. Specific recognition of CMV antigens was confirmed in vitro for a few chains (all CMV-associated).

The PCR had 60 Vbeta and 13 Jbeta primers. Measured with immunoSEQ multiplex PCR; TCRdb has only the in-frame clones, and not every one. There are 200,000 to 250,000 clones in the sample; approximately 82% occur only once, and less than 4.5% lies in the top ten. The sequence derives from a male donor in good health and CMV-seronegative. Sequenced input: PBMCs.

The CDR3 reads CASSIGQGAWDEQYF. CDR3 coding DNA: TGTGCCAGCAGCATAGGACAGGGGGCCTGGGACGAGCAGTACTTC. The chain has TRBV7-3 and TRBJ2-7, with 11 bases lining up with TRBD1. CDR3 size: 15 residues. The germline CDR1 and CDR2 sequences are SGHTA and FQGTGA. V lost 5 bases to trimming and J lost 5 bases; unmatched junction nucleotides: 8.